The 14 T cell receptor beta chains presented below share a single source sample, sequenced in a study of shared clonotypes between healthy human individuals. Terminally differentiated effector memory CD45RA+ cells were excluded by CCR7 positive selection of CD45RO-negative cells. Repertoires were generated with immunoSEQ multiplex PCR, while TCRdb's copy carries only in-frame clones and drops some. The table includes about 2.1 million clones, around 95% detected once. What was sequenced was naive CD8+ T cells from PBMCs. The receptor set was obtained from a man younger than 30 in good health. Some clones in this sample may be carry-over from other donors' samples.

This clone was detected once. The rearrangement links TRBV6-5 to TRBJ2-1; the D gene is possibly TRBD2 (5 bases). Germline V gene lookup returns CDR1 MNHEY and CDR2 SVGAGI. The CDR3 extends over 14 amino acids. V was clipped by 2 bases and J by 10 bases, with 15 bases between them. The CDR3 DNA sequence: TGTGCCAGCAGTTACCTTCCCGAGGGCCGCGAGCAGTTCTTC. Translated, it gives CASSYLPEGREQFF.

CDR3 sequence reads: CASSTLEGAWAQYF. CDR3 bases: TGTGCCAGCAGCACCCTGGAGGGGGCTTGGGCGCAGTACTTC. The V and J genes are TRBV11-2 and TRBJ2-7; D is possibly TRBD1 (7 bases). The CDR3 covers 14 residues. With 5 bases removed from V and 9 bases from J, the gap between germline ends came to 20 bases. Germline V lookup: CDR1 SGHAT, CDR2 FQNNGV.

V and J are TRBV9 and TRBJ1-1; 9 positions match TRBD1. V was pared by 0 bases and J by 11 bases, with 11 bases of the junction left unmatched. Germline assignment: CDR1 SGDLS and CDR2 YYNGEE. The CDR3 is 15 residues long. This CDR3 reads CASSVAGTGFLGAFF. CDR3 nucleotides: TGTGCCAGCAGCGTAGCCGGGACAGGGTTTTTGGGGGCTTTCTTT.

This clone is a singleton in its sample. The rearrangement joins TRBV6-5 to TRBJ2-7; a possible D gene is TRBD1 (5 bases). The CDR3 sequence is 11 residues long. V lost 2 bases, J lost 9 bases, and 8 bases lay in between. Germline lookup yields CDR1 MNHEY and CDR2 SVGAGI. The CDR3 protein is CASSYGAVQYF. CDR3 bases: TGTGCCAGCAGTTACGGGGCAGTGCAGTACTTC.

This clone was recorded only once. This same CDR3 is encoded by further DNA sequences in the sample. The CDR3 coding sequence is TGTGCCAGCAGCCCTTACACCGGGGAGCTGTTTTTT. This translates into CASSPYTGELFF. The chain recombines TRBV6-5 with TRBJ2-2, with D unclear. Germline CDR1 MNHEY, CDR2 SVGAGI. With 6 bases removed from V and 3 bases from J, the gap between germline ends came to 5 bases. The CDR3 totals 12 residues.

This clone was detected once. The genes are TRBV5-8 and TRBJ2-5, with TRBD1 matching over 8 bases. The CDR3 consists of 19 residues. Germline CDR1 and CDR2: SGHTS and YDEGEE. V lost 0 bases, J lost 0 bases, and 13 bases stayed unmatched. CDR3 DNA: TGTGCCAGCAGCTTGGCCCTGGGACAGGCACTAACTTACCAAGAGACCCAGTACTTC. As protein: CASSLALGQALTYQETQYF.

Comments on this clone: Other DNA sequences in this sample translate to the same CDR3. The chain joins TRBV28 to TRBJ2-7; no clear D gene. The CDR3 is 14 residues long. In germline, CDR1 is MDHEN, CDR2 SYDVKM. The V end lost 1 base, the J end lost 2 bases, and 9 bases lay between the germline ends. CDR3 amino acids: CASSLSPEAYEQYF. CDR3 nucleotide sequence: TGTGCCAGCAGTTTATCCCCTGAGGCCTACGAGCAGTACTTC.

Turning to this clone: Other nucleotide sequences from this sample produce the same CDR3. The rearrangement links TRBV6-1 to TRBJ2-7; D remains ambiguous. In germline, CDR1 is MNHNS, CDR2 SASEGT. CDR3 length equals 11 residues. The V gene lost 6 bases and the J gene lost 3 bases, with 6 bases spanning the gap. This CDR3 is CASRGSYEQYF. The CDR3 region has the DNA TGTGCCAGCAGAGGCAGCTACGAGCAGTACTTC.

The V and J genes are TRBV28 and TRBJ1-2; tentative D call: TRBD1 (5 bases). Trimming took off 3 bases at V and 4 bases at J, with 12 bases between the two ends. This CDR3 is 14 amino acids long. CDR1 MDHEN and CDR2 SYDVKM come from the germline V gene. The CDR3: CASSFRLGAYGYTF. Here the CDR3 DNA reads TGTGCCAGCAGTTTCCGTTTAGGGGCCTATGGCTACACCTTC.

J is TRBJ1-1 and V is TRBV28; D perhaps matches TRBD1 (6 bases). Per the germline V gene, CDR1 is MDHEN and CDR2 is SYDVKM. Trimming cost V 5 bases and J 11 bases, with 27 bases left between them. The CDR3 totals 16 residues. In DNA, the CDR3 is TGTGCCAGCAGTCCCATCAGGGGTACGTTCGGAGAGGTGGCTTTCTTT. As protein: CASSPIRGTFGEVAFF.

The rearrangement links TRBV7-9 to TRBJ2-1, with 7 bases identical to TRBD1. CDR1 is SEHNR and CDR2 is FQNEAQ in the germline V gene (reference sequence). V shed 2 bases, J shed 6 bases, and the junction held 1 base outside the gene matches. The CDR3 contains 13 residues. This CDR3 reads CASSLPGGNEQFF. The CDR3 DNA sequence: TGTGCCAGCAGCTTACCAGGGGGCAATGAGCAGTTCTTC.

This chain joins TRBV19 and TRBJ1-5; the match to TRBD1 covers 7 bases. J was trimmed by 4 bases and V by 0 bases; bases with no gene match: 6. Germline-derived CDR1 and CDR2 are LNHDA and SQIVND (reference sequence). The CDR3 consists of 16 residues. The CDR3 nucleotides read TGTGCCAGTAGTATAGAGGGGGACAGTACGAATCAGCCCCAGCATTTT. Its translation: CASSIEGDSTNQPQHF.

This chain links TRBV6-1 with TRBJ1-1; D is uncertain. Between the trimmed V and J ends, which lost 1 base and 2 bases, there was a span of 14 bases. Germline CDR1 and CDR2: MNHNS and SASEGT. CDR3 length: 16 amino acids. The CDR3 loop reads CASSEGIAVGNTEAFF. The CDR3 bases are TGTGCCAGCAGTGAAGGTATCGCAGTCGGTAACACTGAAGCTTTCTTT.

The chain carries TRBV5-6 and TRBJ2-1, with 8 bases matching TRBD2. CDR1 is SGHDT, CDR2 YYEEEE, per germline. The V and J ends lost 0 bases and 4 bases, in that order; junction bases with no gene match: 6. This CDR3 has 16 amino acids. The CDR3 nucleotides read TGTGCCAGCAGCTTGGTGGGAGTAGCGGGGTACAATGAGCAGTTCTTC. Its protein product is CASSLVGVAGYNEQFF.